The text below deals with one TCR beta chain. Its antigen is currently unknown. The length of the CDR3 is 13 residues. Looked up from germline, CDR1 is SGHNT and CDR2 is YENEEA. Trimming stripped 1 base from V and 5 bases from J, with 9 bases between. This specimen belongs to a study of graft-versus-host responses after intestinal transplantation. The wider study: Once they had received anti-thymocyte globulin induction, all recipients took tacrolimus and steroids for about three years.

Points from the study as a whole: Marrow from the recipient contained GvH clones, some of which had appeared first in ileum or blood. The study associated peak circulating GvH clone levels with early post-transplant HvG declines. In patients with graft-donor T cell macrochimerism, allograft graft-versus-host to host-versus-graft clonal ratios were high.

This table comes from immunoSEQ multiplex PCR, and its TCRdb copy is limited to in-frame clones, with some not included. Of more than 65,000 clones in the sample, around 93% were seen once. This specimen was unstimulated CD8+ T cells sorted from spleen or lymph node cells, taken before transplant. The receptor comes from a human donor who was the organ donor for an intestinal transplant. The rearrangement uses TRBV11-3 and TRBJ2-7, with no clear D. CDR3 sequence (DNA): TGTGCCAGCAGCTTAGGGGCCGGTCACGAGCAGTACTTC. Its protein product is CASSLGAGHEQYF. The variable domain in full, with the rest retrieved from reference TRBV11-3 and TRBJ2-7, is EAGVVQSPRYKIIEKKQPVAFWCNPISGHNTLYWYLQNLGQGPELLIRYENEEAVDDSQLPKDRFSAERLKGVDSTLKIQPAELGDSAVYLCASSLGAGHEQYFGPGTRLTVT.